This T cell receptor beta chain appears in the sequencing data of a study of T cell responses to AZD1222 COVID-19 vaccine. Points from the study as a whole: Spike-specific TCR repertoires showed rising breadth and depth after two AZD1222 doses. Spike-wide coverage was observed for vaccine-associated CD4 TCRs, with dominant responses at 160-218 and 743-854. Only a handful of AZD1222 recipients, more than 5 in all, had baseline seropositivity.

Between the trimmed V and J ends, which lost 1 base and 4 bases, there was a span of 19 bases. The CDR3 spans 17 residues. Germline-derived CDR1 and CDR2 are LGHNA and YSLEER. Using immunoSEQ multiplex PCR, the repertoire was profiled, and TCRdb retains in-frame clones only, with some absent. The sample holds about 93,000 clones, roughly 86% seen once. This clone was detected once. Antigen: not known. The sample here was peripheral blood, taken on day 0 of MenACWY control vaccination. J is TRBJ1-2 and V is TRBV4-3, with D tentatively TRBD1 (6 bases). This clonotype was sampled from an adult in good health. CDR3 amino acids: CASSQGSGEGLFYGYTF. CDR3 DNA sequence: TGCGCCAGCAGCCAAGGGTCAGGGGAAGGGTTATTCTATGGCTACACCTTC.